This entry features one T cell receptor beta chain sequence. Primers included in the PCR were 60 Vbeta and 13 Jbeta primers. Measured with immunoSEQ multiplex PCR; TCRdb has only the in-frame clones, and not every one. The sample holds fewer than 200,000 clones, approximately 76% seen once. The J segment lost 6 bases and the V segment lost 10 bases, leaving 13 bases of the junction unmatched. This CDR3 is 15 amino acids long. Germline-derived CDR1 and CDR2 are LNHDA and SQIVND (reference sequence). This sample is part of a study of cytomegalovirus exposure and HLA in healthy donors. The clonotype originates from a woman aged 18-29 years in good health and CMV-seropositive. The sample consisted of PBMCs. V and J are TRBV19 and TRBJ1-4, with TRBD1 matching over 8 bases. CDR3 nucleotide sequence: TGTGCCACCCTCTCCCAAGGACAGGGTCATGAAAAACTGTTTTTT. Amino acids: CATLSQGQGHEKLFF.